This T cell receptor (beta chain) was recorded in a study of CD8 T cells in Susac syndrome. Random hexamers served to reverse transcribe roughly 0.5 to 1 ug RNA. TCRdb passed the immunoSEQ multiplex PCR reads through MiXCR, listing each CDR3 protein once. The sample yields approximately 71,000 distinct CDR3 sequences, over 95% seen once. This clonotype has only one observation. Germline CDR1 is MGHRA and CDR2 is YSYEKL. CDR3 size: 14 residues. V was pared by 3 bases and J by 4 bases, with 10 bases between. The source material was CD4+ T cells from PBMCs. The receptor was derived from a human donor with multiple sclerosis. The chain uses TRBV4-1 and TRBJ1-5; tentatively, D is TRBD1 (6 bases). The chain's CDR3 is CASSQPTGNQPQHF. In DNA form, the CDR3 reads TGCGCCAGCAGCCAGCCCACAGGGAATCAGCCCCAGCATTTT.